These 24 T cell receptor beta chains share one sample of origin, sequenced in a study of shared clonotypes between healthy human individuals. Produced via immunoSEQ multiplex PCR; TCRdb's table is partial and in-frame only. This sample carries some 1,100,000 clones, around three quarters of them seen once, and the ten largest clones take under 0.65%. Sequenced sample: memory CD4+ T cells from PBMCs. The subset was: CD45RA-negative fraction. Receptors originate from a young man in good health. Some clones in this sample may be carry-over from other donors' samples.

The chain is built from TRBV7-2 and TRBJ2-7; 9 bases fit TRBD2. From germline, CDR1 is SGHTA and CDR2 FQGNSA. After removal of 5 bases from V and 3 bases from J, the junction contained 8 bases not matched to a gene. This CDR3 region has 15 residues. CDR3 coding DNA: TGTGCCAGCAGCCCAATCGGACTAGCGAGCTACGAGCAGTACTTC. Amino acid sequence: CASSPIGLASYEQYF.

J is TRBJ2-7 and V is TRBV6-1; maybe TRBD1 (6 bases). Germline V gene lookup returns CDR1 MNHNS and CDR2 SASEGT. V gave up 8 bases and J gave up 2 bases, with 13 bases separating them. The CDR3 is made up of 13 amino acids. In DNA form, the CDR3 reads TGTGCCAGCGGGGTTACAGGGACCTACGAGCAGTACTTC. It translates to CASGVTGTYEQYF.

The V gene is TRBV15, the J gene TRBJ2-5; no definite D call. The V gene lost 0 bases and the J gene lost 3 bases, with 8 bases spanning the gap. CDR3 length: 14 residues. Germline CDR1 and CDR2: LNHNV and YYDKDF (reference sequence). CDR3 bases: TGTGCCACCAGCAGAGATGCAGGAGAAGAGACCCAGTACTTC. This sequence encodes CATSRDAGEETQYF.

The rearrangement uses TRBV28 and TRBJ2-1; 13 nucleotides line up with TRBD2. V lost 8 bases and J lost 1; bases outside the gene matches: 5. The length of the CDR3 is 16 residues. CDR1 is MDHEN and CDR2 is SYDVKM in the germline V gene. The CDR3 DNA sequence: TGTGCCAGCCGCGGACTAGCGGGAGCATCCTACAATGAGCAGTTCTTC. Its protein product is CASRGLAGASYNEQFF.

This clone appeared a few times. This chain links TRBV5-1 with TRBJ2-4, with 9 bases that match TRBD2. The germline V gene has CDR1 SGHRS and CDR2 YFSETQ. Unmatched junction bases numbered 2, after V lost 0 bases and J lost 7 bases. The CDR3 loop spans 14 amino acids. The CDR3 reads CASSLELAGNIQYF. CDR3 nucleotides: TGCGCCAGCAGCTTGGAGCTAGCGGGGAACATTCAGTACTTC.

The chain links TRBV4-2 to TRBJ1-1; D unresolved. This CDR3 comprises 18 residues. Germline CDR1 and CDR2: LGHNA and YNFKEQ. V dropped 0 bases and J dropped 0 bases, with 17 bases sitting between them. For the CDR3, the DNA is TGTGCCAGCAGCCAAGATCTATGGAGAATTCAGGTGAACACTGAAGCTTTCTTT. This translates into CASSQDLWRIQVNTEAFF.

The genes are TRBV10-3 and TRBJ2-1; 10 nucleotides line up with TRBD2. Germline-derived CDR1 and CDR2 are ENHRY and SYGVKD. Trimming removed 8 bases from V and 6 bases from J; junction bases left unmatched: 7. This CDR3 has 14 amino acids. CDR3 in amino acids: CAIAASGRINEQFF. The CDR3 DNA follows: TGTGCCATCGCAGCTAGCGGGAGAATCAATGAGCAGTTCTTC.

J is TRBJ2-2 and V is TRBV7-2; D gene uncertain. V was shortened by 5 bases and J by 3 bases, with 10 bases between the two germline ends. The germline CDR1 and CDR2 sequences are SGHTA and FQGNSA. This CDR3 comprises 14 residues. CDR3 nucleotides: TGTGCCAGCAGCAATCCCTCGCACACCGGGGAGCTGTTTTTT. Translating it yields CASSNPSHTGELFF.

The chain couples TRBV6-5 to TRBJ2-5; possibly TRBD1 or TRBD2 for D (5 bases each). Germline CDR1 and CDR2: MNHEY and SVGAGI. Trimming pared 2 bases from V and 7 bases from J, leaving 11 bases between. The CDR3 runs 13 residues. The CDR3 sequence: CASSYLGEATQYF. The CDR3 nucleotides are TGTGCCAGCAGTTACCTGGGGGAAGCGACCCAGTACTTC.

This clone appeared a single time. The V gene is TRBV9, the J gene TRBJ2-1; 7 nucleotides agree with TRBD2. CDR1 and CDR2 (germline): SGDLS, YYNGEE. J was trimmed by 9 bases and V by 0 bases; bases with no gene match: 18. This CDR3 comprises 18 residues. CDR3 sequence (DNA): TGTGCCAGCAGCGTAGACGGGGGGAGGCTAGAAGGAGCGGGTGAGCAGTTCTTC. Amino acid sequence: CASSVDGGRLEGAGEQFF.

V and J are TRBV13 and TRBJ2-1, with D perhaps given as TRBD1 or TRBD2 (6 bases each). The CDR3 runs to 14 residues. From germline, CDR1 is PRHDT and CDR2 FYEKMQ (reference sequence). Trimming removed 5 bases at V and 10 bases at J, with 18 bases between. Here the CDR3 reads CASSPKAGAGEQFF. The CDR3, as DNA: TGTGCCAGCAGCCCAAAGGCAGGGGCGGGAGAGCAGTTCTTC.

V usage is TRBV5-1 and J usage is TRBJ1-3; D gene ambiguous. The CDR3 has 15 amino acids. Germline CDR1 is SGHRS and CDR2 is YFSETQ. Trimming took off 3 bases at V and 2 bases at J, with 12 bases between the two ends. DNA for the CDR3: TGCGCCAGCAGCTCGACCCCCGGGACTGGAAACACCATATATTTT. Its protein product is CASSSTPGTGNTIYF.

This chain links TRBV28 with TRBJ2-3; no reliable D call. Germline CDR1 is MDHEN and CDR2 is SYDVKM. V dropped 5 bases and J dropped 0 bases, with 9 bases sitting between them. This CDR3 comprises 14 residues. CDR3 protein: CASSLRTSTDTQYF. The CDR3 coding sequence is TGTGCCAGCAGTCTCCGTACTAGCACAGATACGCAGTATTTT. The full variable domain, with the rest looked up from reference TRBV28 and TRBJ2-3, is DVKVTQSSRYLVKRTGEKVFLECVQDMDHENMFWYRQDPGLGLRLIYFSYDVKMKEKGDIPEGYSVSREKKERFSLILESASTNQTSMYLCASSLRTSTDTQYFGPGTRLTVL.

The genes are TRBV30 and TRBJ2-1; the D gene is possibly TRBD2 (6 bases). From germline, CDR1 is GTSNPN and CDR2 SVGIG (reference sequence). The CDR3 loop spans 14 amino acids. Trimming stripped 5 bases from V and 8 bases from J, with 19 bases between. CDR3 coding DNA: TGTGCCTGGGCGCCGGGACTCAGGAGCCATGAGCAGTTCTTC. Its translation is CAWAPGLRSHEQFF.

The genes are TRBV9 and TRBJ2-1; unclear D gene. The CDR3 is 12 residues long. The V and J ends lost 3 bases and 5 bases respectively, with 6 bases between them. Germline CDR1 and CDR2: SGDLS and YYNGEE. The CDR3 region has the DNA TGTGCCAGCAGCGAGTGGGACAATGAGCAGTTCTTC. It codes for CASSEWDNEQFF.

The J gene is TRBJ1-1, the V gene TRBV5-1, with TRBD1 matching over 8 bases. With V trimmed by 4 bases and J by 1 base, 9 bases remained unmatched. The CDR3 is 16 amino acids. Per germline, CDR1 SGHRS and CDR2 YFSETQ. This CDR3 reads CASSLFGGTGNTEAFF. CDR3 coding DNA: TGCGCCAGCAGCCTCTTCGGGGGGACAGGGAACACTGAAGCTTTCTTT.

The chain carries TRBV6-1 and TRBJ2-1; no reliable D call. From germline, CDR1 is MNHNS and CDR2 SASEGT. Deletions cut 5 bases from V and 2 bases from J, with 13 bases between. This CDR3 contains 15 residues. The CDR3 loop is CASSKTDQTYNEQFF. DNA for the CDR3: TGTGCCAGCAGTAAGACGGATCAAACCTACAATGAGCAGTTCTTC.

The J gene is TRBJ2-7, the V gene TRBV5-3; 10 nucleotides align to TRBD1. TRBV5-3 carries the ORF label, with uncertain function. Trimming removed 4 bases from V and 4 bases from J; junction bases left unmatched: 8. This CDR3 is 15 amino acids long. The CDR3 sequence is CARSHLDRGLYEQYF. The CDR3 DNA reads as TGTGCCAGAAGCCACCTAGACAGGGGGCTGTACGAGCAGTACTTC.

The rearrangement uses TRBV5-1 and TRBJ1-2; D remains ambiguous. From germline, CDR1 is SGHRS and CDR2 YFSETQ. The CDR3 runs to 13 residues. The V end lost 5 bases, the J end lost 8 bases, and 16 bases lay between the germline ends. CDR3 nucleotide sequence: TGCGCCAGCAGAACGACAACAGCTGGGGGCTACACCTTC. It codes for CASRTTTAGGYTF.

This sequence joins TRBV9 and TRBJ1-1; D is possibly TRBD1 (5 bases). From germline, CDR1 is SGDLS and CDR2 YYNGEE. Trimming left V 4 bases short and J 4 bases short, with 14 bases between. This CDR3 comprises 14 residues. The CDR3 coding sequence is TGTGCCAGCAGCACTACAAGTGGGGCCACTGAAGCTTTCTTT. Amino acids: CASSTTSGATEAFF.

The chain carries TRBV11-2 and TRBJ2-5; 9 bases map to TRBD1. The length of the CDR3 is 15 residues. The V gene end was trimmed by 5 bases and the J gene end by 2 bases; junction bases not matched to a gene: 6. The germline V gene has CDR1 SGHAT and CDR2 FQNNGV. The CDR3 here is CASSPLTGGQETQYF. The CDR3, as DNA: TGTGCCAGCAGCCCGCTGACAGGGGGGCAAGAGACCCAGTACTTC.

This clone was seen once. This chain joins TRBV19 and TRBJ1-5; TRBD1 might be the D (6 bases). The CDR3 covers 15 residues. The V end was cut by 5 bases, the J end by 7 bases, with 18 bases between. CDR1 and CDR2 (germline): LNHDA, SQIVND (reference sequence). The CDR3 coding sequence is TGTGCCAGTAGTTCGGACACAGGGATATGGCAGCCCCAGCATTTT. Translated, it gives CASSSDTGIWQPQHF.

The V call is TRBV5-8, the J call TRBJ1-5, with TRBD1 as a possible D gene (5 bases). CDR1 and CDR2 from the germline V gene are SGHTS and YDEGEE. V gave up 0 bases and J gave up 1 base, with 11 bases separating them. CDR3 length: 16 residues. The CDR3 here is CASSLGDFRSNQPQHF. The CDR3 bases are TGTGCCAGCAGCTTGGGGGACTTTAGGAGCAATCAGCCCCAGCATTTT.

This chain uses TRBV9 with TRBJ2-6; no definite D call. The CDR3 sequence is 14 residues long. The V and J ends lost 5 bases and 4 bases respectively, with 10 bases between them. The germline gives CDR1 SGDLS, CDR2 YYNGEE. In DNA, the CDR3 is TGTGCCAGCAGGCAGAACCCCGGGGCCAACGTCCTGACTTTC. Amino acids: CASRQNPGANVLTF.